This TCR beta chain originates from a study of blood T cell repertoires in COVID-19. On the study more broadly: Acute-phase and convalescent COVID-19 samples originated in the United States, Italy and Spain. The analysed material was cDNA or gDNA that came from T cells, B-cell-depleted T cells, or PBMCs.

In the study's own analysis: Reference gene primer amplification yielded estimated nucleated cell counts. Sequencing used immunoSEQ multiplex PCR; TCRdb keeps in-frame clones, though not all of them. The DNA was the basis for D and trimming; V, J and clone size are from that table. The sample contains around 63,000 clones, more than 60% of which appear only once. The CDR3 is made up of 13 amino acids. The germline CDR1 and CDR2 sequences are SQVTM and ANQGSEA. Unmatched junction bases numbered 6, after V lost 4 bases and J lost 5 bases. This receptor was obtained from a woman in her 50s with active or convalescent COVID-19. The V gene is TRBV29-1, the J gene TRBJ2-7; the match to TRBD1 covers 9 bases. The sample consisted of peripheral blood. The CDR3 sequence is CSVVIQGAHEQYF. In DNA form, the CDR3 reads TGCAGCGTTGTCATACAGGGGGCACACGAGCAGTACTTC.